Shown below are 22 T cell receptor beta chains from a single sample sequenced in a study of beta chain features in type 1 diabetes. The investigators reverse transcribed all of the isolated RNA, so they sequenced expressed TCRB transcripts. The data were produced by immunoSEQ multiplex PCR, yet TCRdb's version contains in-frame clones alone and is incomplete. The sample consists of 400,000 to 550,000 clones, about 10% of them appearing once. The sample consisted of naive CD4+ T cells from blood. These receptors all come from a woman younger than 30 in good health.

With respect to this clone: Other DNA sequences in this specimen translate into the identical CDR3. The V gene is TRBV18, the J gene TRBJ2-5; D is perhaps TRBD1 (5 bases). This CDR3 spans 13 amino acids. Trimming took off 3 bases at V and 2 bases at J, with 7 bases between the two ends. Germline loops: CDR1 KGHSH, CDR2 LQKENI. In nucleotides, the CDR3 is TGTGCCAGCTCACCGCCAGGGCAAGAGACCCAGTACTTC. Translation gives CASSPPGQETQYF.

The V call is TRBV9, the J call TRBJ2-5; 7 bases align to TRBD1. Germline V gene data show CDR1 as SGDLS and CDR2 as YYNGEE. The CDR3 runs to 14 residues. Germline trimming cut 3 bases from V and 1 base from J; bases unmatched to any gene: 3. CDR3 in DNA: TGTGCCAGCAGCGCCGGGACAGTCCAAGAGACCCAGTACTTC. This sequence encodes CASSAGTVQETQYF.

The chain combines TRBV7-2 with TRBJ2-7; tentative D call: TRBD1 (6 bases). Trimming stripped 2 bases from V and 3 bases from J, with 11 bases between. The germline CDR1 and CDR2 sequences are SGHTA and FQGNSA. CDR3 size: 14 residues. The CDR3 here is CASSLFQGNYEQYV. The CDR3, as DNA: TGTGCCAGCAGCTTATTCCAGGGGAACTACGAGCAGTACGTC.

The sample holds a few counts of this clone. This chain connects TRBV7-7 to TRBJ1-1; 7 nucleotides align to TRBD1. V shed 5 bases and J 4 bases; nucleotides not matched to a gene: 10. Per germline, CDR1 SSHAT and CDR2 FNYEAQ (reference sequence). The CDR3 has 15 amino acids. As DNA, the CDR3 is TGTGCCAGCAGCGCGTACAGGGGCGGGAGCACTGAAGCTTTCTTT. It specifies CASSAYRGGSTEAFF.

This clone was seen a handful of times. This rearrangement joins TRBV12-5 to TRBJ2-3; D uncertain. The CDR3 has 11 residues. Germline V gives CDR1 LGHNT, CDR2 FRNRAP. The germline V and J ends were trimmed by 4 bases and 2 bases, with 1 base remaining between them. The CDR3, as DNA: TGTGCTAGTGGTTCCACAGATACGCAGTATTTT. Protein sequence: CASGSTDTQYF.

The chain is built from TRBV7-2 and TRBJ2-3, with D perhaps assigned TRBD1 or TRBD2 (5 bases each). V shed 2 bases and J shed 3 bases, with 9 bases lying between them. Germline-derived CDR1 and CDR2 are SGHTA and FQGNSA. The CDR3 totals 14 residues. CDR3 in DNA: TGTGCCAGCAGCTTAAACGGGGCAACAGATACGCAGTATTTT. This sequence encodes CASSLNGATDTQYF.

The chain recombines TRBV7-9 with TRBJ2-2; perhaps TRBD1 as D (6 bases). Trimming took off 4 bases at V and 6 bases at J, with 12 bases between the two ends. Germline CDR1 is SEHNR and CDR2 is FQNEAQ (reference sequence). This CDR3 has 14 residues. CDR3 sequence reads: CASSSTRGPGELFF. In DNA, the CDR3 is TGTGCCAGCAGCTCCACCAGGGGTCCCGGGGAGCTGTTTTTT.

This clone was seen more than once but under ten times. This chain links TRBV7-9 with TRBJ2-1; D remains unclear. Trimming shortened V by 6 bases and J by 9 bases, and 12 bases separated the two germline ends. The CDR3 totals 12 residues. Germline loops: CDR1 SEHNR, CDR2 FQNEAQ (reference sequence). CDR3 region: CASRTQVGEQFF. DNA of the CDR3: TGTGCCAGCAGGACCCAGGTGGGTGAGCAGTTCTTC.

This clone was found a few times. In nucleotides, the CDR3 is TGTGCCAGCTCACCATTCGGGACAGTGGCGGGTGAAGCTTTCTTT. Amino acid sequence: CASSPFGTVAGEAFF. J is TRBJ1-1 and V is TRBV18, with 7 bases matching TRBD1. J lost 7 bases, V lost 2 bases, and 10 bases had no gene match. Germline values: CDR1 KGHSH, CDR2 LQKENI. The CDR3 loop spans 15 amino acids.

V gene TRBV2 combines with J gene TRBJ1-3, with no clear D. CDR1 is SNHLY, CDR2 FYNNEI, per germline. Trimming shortened V by 4 bases and J by 0 bases, and 7 bases separated the two germline ends. The CDR3 totals 14 residues. CDR3 residues: CASSVRTSGNTIYF. For the CDR3, the DNA is TGTGCCAGCAGTGTCAGGACCTCTGGAAACACCATATATTTT. The variable domain in full, with the rest retrieved from reference TRBV2 and TRBJ1-3, is EPEVTQTPSHQVTQMGQEVILRCVPISNHLYFYWYRQILGQKVEFLVSFYNNEISEKSEIFDDQFSVERPDGSNFTLKIRSTKLEDSAMYFCASSVRTSGNTIYFGEGSWLTVV.

This clone was recorded a few times. The chain is built from TRBV5-1 and TRBJ1-2, with 9 bases aligning to TRBD1. Germline lookup yields CDR1 SGHRS and CDR2 YFSETQ. With V trimmed by 5 bases and J by 2 bases, 7 bases remained unmatched. This CDR3 is 15 amino acids long. The chain's CDR3 is CASRSVDRGNYGYTF. In DNA form, the CDR3 reads TGCGCCAGCAGGAGTGTCGACAGGGGGAACTATGGCTACACCTTC.

In this sample, this clone turned up a few times. This rearrangement joins TRBV5-4 to TRBJ2-3, with D tentatively TRBD2 (5 bases). This CDR3 has 14 residues. In germline, CDR1 is SGHNT, CDR2 YYREEE (reference sequence). V was cut by 5 bases and J by 0 bases, with 10 bases left in between. The CDR3 nucleotides read TGTGCCAGCAGACTCACTAGTAGCACAGATACGCAGTATTTT. Amino acids: CASRLTSSTDTQYF.

V gene TRBV9 combines with J gene TRBJ2-2; a weak D match, TRBD2 (5 bases). The CDR3 loop spans 13 amino acids. Germline CDR1 SGDLS, CDR2 YYNGEE. V was trimmed by 5 bases and J by 4 bases, leaving 9 bases between them. DNA of the CDR3: TGTGCCAGCAGAGCCCGGGGCACCGGGGAGCTGTTTTTT. Translated: CASRARGTGELFF.

This clone came up a few times. This chain links TRBV9 with TRBJ2-6; D may be TRBD1 (6 bases). V dropped 0 bases and J dropped 0 bases, with 13 bases sitting between them. This CDR3 region has 18 residues. Germline V gene data show CDR1 as SGDLS and CDR2 as YYNGEE. DNA for the CDR3: TGTGCCAGCAGCGTAGCTCACAGGGTGGGCTCTGGGGCCAACGTCCTGACTTTC. Its translation is CASSVAHRVGSGANVLTF. The variable domain in full, with the rest retrieved from reference TRBV9 and TRBJ2-6, is DSGVTQTPKHLITATGQRVTLRCSPRSGDLSVYWYQQSLDQGLQFLIQYYNGEERAKGNILERFSAQQFPDLHSELNLSSLELGDSALYFCASSVAHRVGSGANVLTFGAGSRLTVL.

This chain links TRBV5-4 with TRBJ1-1, with TRBD1 matching over 7 bases. CDR3 length: 15 residues. Germline V lookup: CDR1 SGHNT, CDR2 YYREEE (reference sequence). Trimming cost V 0 bases and J 5 bases; bases outside gene matches: 7. The CDR3 DNA follows: TGTGCCAGCAGCTTGGCCCAAACAGGGGCTACTGAAGCTTTCTTT. It yields the protein CASSLAQTGATEAFF. The complete variable domain, with remaining parts taken from reference TRBV5-4 and TRBJ1-1, reads ETGVTQSPTHLIKTRGQQVTLRCSSQSGHNTVSWYQQALGQGPQFIFQYYREEENGRGNFPPRFSGLQFPNYSSELNVNALELDDSALYLCASSLAQTGATEAFFGQGTRLTVV.

The chain recombines TRBV15 with TRBJ2-2, with D uncertain. The ends were cut back, 3 bases at V and 6 bases at J, with 20 bases in the middle. CDR3 length equals 17 residues. Germline-derived CDR1 and CDR2 are LNHNV and YYDKDF (reference sequence). The CDR3 coding sequence is TGTGCCACCAGCAGCCTGCTGGGAAAGTTTTCTGCCGGGGAGCTGTTTTTT. Translated, it gives CATSSLLGKFSAGELFF.

The chain is built from TRBV7-9 and TRBJ2-1; the match to TRBD1 covers 9 bases. The CDR3 is 15 residues long. Trimming cost V 1 base and J 8 bases; bases outside gene matches: 6. Germline CDR1 and CDR2: SEHNR and FQNEAQ (reference sequence). The CDR3 DNA reads TGTGCCAGCAGCTTAGGGGACAGGGTCTTCGATGAGCAGTTCTTC. Translating gives CASSLGDRVFDEQFF.

The chain employs TRBV7-3 and TRBJ1-1, with TRBD1 as a possible D gene (6 bases). This CDR3 is 13 amino acids long. V was shortened by 0 bases and J by 4 bases, with 6 bases between the two germline ends. Germline V gene data show CDR1 as SGHTA and CDR2 as FQGTGA. The DNA of the CDR3 is TGTGCCAGCAGCTTAACAGGGGGCACTGAAGCTTTCTTT. Residues: CASSLTGGTEAFF.

This clone occurred a few times. Other nucleotide sequences from this sample produce the same CDR3. The chain recombines TRBV18 with TRBJ1-1; D is ambiguous. This CDR3 contains 13 residues. Germline assignment: CDR1 KGHSH and CDR2 LQKENI. Trimming removed 3 bases at V and 1 base at J, with 6 bases between. The CDR3 sequence: CASSPGQNTEAFF. For the CDR3, the DNA is TGTGCCAGCTCACCGGGCCAGAACACTGAAGCTTTCTTT.

This sequence joins TRBV5-1 and TRBJ2-1; 10 positions match TRBD2. Germline lookup yields CDR1 SGHRS and CDR2 YFSETQ. The CDR3 contains 15 residues. V lost 3 bases to trimming and J lost 8 bases; unmatched junction nucleotides: 8. The CDR3 region has the DNA TGCGCCAGCAGCTCCGGGACTAGCGTGGGCCATGAGCAGTTCTTC. Protein: CASSSGTSVGHEQFF.

This clone was detected only a few times. The V call is TRBV4-3, the J call TRBJ2-3; the match to TRBD2 covers 8 bases. The V and J ends lost 2 bases and 6 bases, in that order; junction bases with no gene match: 10. Germline CDR1 and CDR2: LGHNA and YSLEER. This CDR3 has 16 amino acids. The CDR3 is CASSQRTSRSGDTQYF. For the CDR3, the DNA is TGCGCCAGCAGCCAAAGGACTAGCCGGAGTGGGGATACGCAGTATTTT.

Only a few counts were recorded for this clone. This chain links TRBV9 with TRBJ2-2; D unresolved. V was cut by 4 bases and J by 4 bases, with 8 bases left in between. This CDR3 comprises 13 residues. Per the germline V gene, CDR1 is SGDLS and CDR2 is YYNGEE. CDR3 sequence reads: CASSPRGTGELFF. CDR3 in DNA: TGTGCCAGCAGCCCTCGAGGCACCGGGGAGCTGTTTTTT.